This T cell receptor (beta chain) was identified in a study of response to subunit inactivated influenza vaccine. Overall study findings and caveats: Few additional T cells are recruited per seasonal influenza vaccination, authors suggested.

This clonotype was counted at least ten times. The antigen remains undetermined. The V gene lost 6 bases and the J gene lost 2 bases, with 11 bases spanning the gap. This CDR3 comprises 14 residues. Germline V gene data show CDR1 as SGHAT and CDR2 as FQNNGV. TCRdb analysed the RT-PCR reads with MiXCR anew, one entry per CDR3 protein. The sample gives more than 200,000 distinct CDR3 sequences, approximately 12% of which show up once; under 10% is in the top ten. The input for sequencing was non-naive T cells sorted from PBMCs, taken approximately 15 days before vaccination. The TCR was taken from a man aged 50 or older who received an inactivated influenza vaccine. This chain links TRBV11-2 with TRBJ1-5; D is unclear. CDR3 residues: CASSSTDGNQPQHF. The DNA of the CDR3 is TGTGCCAGCAGTTCCACAGACGGCAATCAGCCCCAGCATTTT.